The 6 T cell receptor beta chains below were found in one sample sequenced in a study of identical twins. TCRdb reprocessed the 5' RACE reads with MiXCR, giving one entry per CDR3 protein. The data hold 300,000 to 350,000 distinct CDR3 sequences, with roughly an eighth observed a single time. The sample was also reused in another study, on yellow fever vaccine responses in identical twins.

Source material: CD8+ T cells sorted from blood. The receptors come from a woman under 30 in good health.

This clonotype was seen many times. The rearrangement uses TRBV6-1 and TRBJ2-1; D is perhaps TRBD2 (6 bases). V was pared by 4 bases and J by 4 bases, with 14 bases between. The CDR3 runs to 15 residues. Germline V gene data show CDR1 as MNHNS and CDR2 as SASEGT. CDR3 nucleotide sequence: TGTGCCAGCAGTGTCCGGGACTCGCTTTACAATGAGCAGTTCTTC. This codes for CASSVRDSLYNEQFF.

CDR3 in DNA: TGTGCCAGCAGCCAAACCGGGACCGTTGGTGGAAAACTGTTTTTT. It translates to CASSQTGTVGGKLFF. The gene calls are TRBV3-1 and TRBJ1-4; possibly TRBD1 for D (5 bases). This CDR3 contains 15 residues. The ends were cut back, 2 bases at V and 10 bases at J, with 17 bases in the middle. Germline CDR1 reads LGHDT; CDR2 reads YNNKEL (reference sequence).

This clonotype was picked up many times. The chain recombines TRBV7-8 with TRBJ1-6, with 8 bases identical to TRBD1. The ends lost 5 bases at V and 9 bases at J; junction bases unmatched: 6. In germline, CDR1 is SGHVS, CDR2 FQNEAQ. The CDR3 has 14 amino acids. The CDR3 protein is CASSIGQGSSPLHF. Here the CDR3 DNA reads TGTGCCAGCAGCATCGGACAGGGCAGTTCACCCCTCCACTTT.

The gene calls are TRBV29-1 and TRBJ1-1; no reliable D call. Germline CDR1 and CDR2: SQVTM and ANQGSEA. The CDR3 totals 13 residues. V dropped 1 base and J dropped 0 bases, with 6 bases sitting between them. DNA for the CDR3: TGCAGCGTTGAAGGGAGCATGAACACTGAAGCTTTCTTT. This sequence encodes CSVEGSMNTEAFF.

This clonotype was counted only a few times. This chain joins TRBV5-5 and TRBJ2-1, with TRBD2 identical over 14 bases. Germline CDR1 SGHKS, CDR2 YYEKEE (reference sequence). V gave up 0 bases and J gave up 4 bases; unmatched junction bases: 3. CDR3 length: 17 residues. CDR3 sequence reads: CASSLAGLAGGYNEQFF. The CDR3 nucleotides are TGTGCCAGCAGCTTGGCTGGACTAGCGGGGGGTTACAATGAGCAGTTCTTC.

This clonotype has ten or more counts. The V gene is TRBV4-2, the J gene TRBJ2-1; the match to TRBD2 covers 7 bases. The CDR3 contains 16 residues. CDR1 is LGHNA, CDR2 YNFKEQ, per germline. V was clipped by 4 bases and J by 4 bases; unmatched bases: 10. The CDR3 DNA is TGTGCCAGCAGCCCCCTCGAGGGAGGGTTGTACAATGAGCAGTTCTTC. Its protein is CASSPLEGGLYNEQFF.